Below, 30 T cell receptor beta chains from the same sample are listed, as sequenced in a study of blood T cell repertoires in COVID-19. The table came from immunoSEQ multiplex PCR; TCRdb's copy has only in-frame clones and leaves some out. The sample carries fewer than 400,000 clones, around 85% recorded once. The sample comprised peripheral blood. The receptors stem from a woman younger than 35 with acute or convalescent COVID-19.

This sequence joins TRBV9 and TRBJ1-5; 9 bases match TRBD1. The CDR3 consists of 15 residues. CDR1 is SGDLS and CDR2 is YYNGEE in the germline V gene. Losses at the gene ends were 0 bases for V and 5 bases for J; bases not matched to a gene: 3. DNA for the CDR3: TGTGCCAGCAGCGTAGGGACAGGGGACTATCAGCCCCAGCATTTT. Its translation: CASSVGTGDYQPQHF.

The chain links TRBV28 to TRBJ1-2; TRBD1 might be the D (6 bases). Deletions cut 5 bases from V and 2 bases from J, with 12 bases between. The CDR3 runs 14 residues. Germline CDR1 is MDHEN and CDR2 is SYDVKM. CDR3 nucleotides: TGTGCCAGCAGTACAAGGACAGTCAACTATGGCTACACCTTC. As protein: CASSTRTVNYGYTF.

The rearrangement uses TRBV28 and TRBJ2-6, with D tentatively TRBD1 (6 bases). The CDR3 extends over 18 amino acids. Germline V gene lookup returns CDR1 MDHEN and CDR2 SYDVKM. Deletions cut 3 bases from V and 0 bases from J, with 15 bases between. CDR3 DNA: TGTGCCAGCAGTTTTCTTCCCCACAGGGACTCTGGGGCCAACGTCCTGACTTTC. Encoded protein: CASSFLPHRDSGANVLTF.

This clone was seen more than once but under ten times. V is TRBV5-8 and J is TRBJ1-4; maybe TRBD1 (5 bases). Deletions cut 3 bases from V and 8 bases from J, with 29 bases between. This CDR3 has 19 residues. The germline V gene has CDR1 SGHTS and CDR2 YDEGEE. As DNA, the CDR3 is TGTGCCAGCAGCTCGGATACCTACTACCCAGGGCAAAGGGAAGAAAAACTGTTTTTT. It specifies CASSSDTYYPGQREEKLFF.

The rearrangement uses TRBV9 and TRBJ2-1, with 11 bases fitting TRBD2. Germline V gene lookup returns CDR1 SGDLS and CDR2 YYNGEE. Trimming at V came to 3 bases and at J to 8 bases, leaving 7 bases not matched to a gene. CDR3 size: 15 residues. The CDR3 DNA reads as TGTGCCAGCAGCGCAGGACTAGCGGGCGGCGATGAGCAGTTCTTC. It translates to CASSAGLAGGDEQFF.

The genes are TRBV5-6 and TRBJ2-3, with 7 bases aligning to TRBD2. The CDR3 loop spans 15 amino acids. V lost 0 bases and J lost 0; bases outside the gene matches: 1. CDR1 is SGHDT and CDR2 is YYEEEE in the germline V gene. The CDR3 DNA reads TGTGCCAGCAGCTTGGCTAGCGGTAGCACAGATACGCAGTATTTT. It yields the protein CASSLASGSTDTQYF. Looking up the rest from reference TRBV5-6 and TRBJ2-3 gives the full variable domain: DAGVTQSPTHLIKTRGQQVTLRCSPKSGHDTVSWYQQALGQGPQFIFQYYEEEERQRGNFPDRFSGHQFPNYSSELNVNALLLGDSALYLCASSLASGSTDTQYFGPGTRLTVL.

The chain links TRBV10-1 to TRBJ2-5; no firm D call. The CDR3 covers 14 residues. Germline V gene sequence: CDR1 WNHNN, CDR2 SYGVQD (reference sequence). Trimming pared 0 bases from V and 3 bases from J, leaving 8 bases between. The CDR3 DNA reads TGCGCCAGCAGTGAGTCGATTCAGAAAGAGACCCAGTACTTC. As protein: CASSESIQKETQYF.

The V and J genes are TRBV9 and TRBJ2-1, with D possibly TRBD2 on 6 matching bases. The CDR3 has 14 residues. V was trimmed by 6 bases and J by 8 bases, leaving 18 bases between them. Germline CDR1 and CDR2: SGDLS and YYNGEE. This CDR3 reads CASKEGSGSHEQFF. The CDR3 DNA is TGTGCCAGCAAGGAGGGGTCGGGAAGCCATGAGCAGTTCTTC.

This clone was observed once. The junction shows a germline mismatch at one end, possibly a read error. The rearrangement links TRBV29-1 to TRBJ2-1; possibly TRBD1 or TRBD2 for D (6 bases each). CDR3 length: 14 residues. The germline gives CDR1 SQVTM, CDR2 ANQGSEA. The CDR3 DNA reads as TGCAGCGGTGAACAGGGATTAGGAGGGAATGAGCAGTTCTTC. Protein product: CSGEQGLGGNEQFF.

The gene calls are TRBV5-1 and TRBJ2-1; TRBD2 matches at 12 bases. The CDR3 length is 17 residues. The V gene end was trimmed by 0 bases and the J gene end by 7 bases; junction bases not matched to a gene: 8. Germline CDR1 SGHRS, CDR2 YFSETQ. The CDR3 nucleotides read TGCGCCAGCAGCTTGGCCCTAGCGGGAGGGCCAGGGAATGAGCAGTTCTTC. This sequence encodes CASSLALAGGPGNEQFF.

The chain joins TRBV6-2 or TRBV6-3 to TRBJ1-5; tentative D call: TRBD1 (6 bases). Trimming took off 0 bases at V and 5 bases at J, with 14 bases between the two ends. Germline V gives CDR1 MNHEY, CDR2 SVGEGT. This CDR3 has 16 amino acids. This CDR3 reads CASSYSTGRGDQPQHF. In nucleotides, the CDR3 is TGTGCCAGCAGTTACTCCACAGGGAGGGGGGATCAGCCCCAGCATTTT.

This clone was observed a few times. The rearrangement uses TRBV7-6 and TRBJ2-1; 8 nucleotides agree with TRBD2. The J segment lost 1 base and the V segment lost 5 bases, leaving 7 bases of the junction unmatched. This CDR3 spans 16 amino acids. Germline assignment: CDR1 SGHVS and CDR2 FNYEAQ. CDR3 amino acids: CASSPGPSGSYNEQFF. The CDR3 DNA reads TGTGCCAGCAGCCCCGGGCCTAGCGGGTCCTACAATGAGCAGTTCTTC.

The V and J genes are TRBV11-2 and TRBJ2-3, with 14 bases matching TRBD2. This CDR3 is 17 amino acids long. J was trimmed by 5 bases and V by 4 bases; bases with no gene match: 8. Germline values: CDR1 SGHAT, CDR2 FQNNGV. The CDR3 spells CASSSLGLAGVGDTQYF. The CDR3 DNA reads as TGTGCCAGCAGCTCCCTGGGACTAGCGGGAGTGGGAGATACGCAGTATTTT.

This chain uses TRBV11-3 with TRBJ1-5; maybe TRBD1 (6 bases). CDR1 and CDR2 (germline): SGHNT, YENEEA. The V end lost 0 bases, the J end lost 7 bases, and 13 bases lay between the germline ends. The CDR3 covers 15 residues. The CDR3, as DNA: TGTGCCAGCAGCTTAGATGGGGGGGCGCGACAGCCCCAGCATTTT. It translates to CASSLDGGARQPQHF.

The chain uses TRBV2 and TRBJ2-5, with TRBD2 matching over 11 bases. J gave up 2 bases and V 5 bases, and 7 bases lay outside the gene matches. Germline CDR1 and CDR2: SNHLY and FYNNEI. CDR3 length equals 16 residues. CDR3 amino acids: CASSTGTSGLQETQYF. The CDR3 DNA reads TGTGCCAGCAGTACCGGGACTAGCGGACTACAAGAGACCCAGTACTTC.

The J gene is TRBJ2-2, the V gene TRBV7-3; possibly TRBD2 for D (5 bases). Germline assignment: CDR1 SGHTA and CDR2 FQGTGA. This CDR3 has 15 amino acids. V lost 8 bases and J lost 7, with 20 bases in between. CDR3 sequence reads: CASELFTEGSGELFF. Written as DNA, the CDR3 is TGTGCCAGCGAACTTTTCACAGAGGGCAGCGGGGAGCTGTTTTTT.

This sequence joins TRBV2 and TRBJ2-3; 7 bases align to TRBD2. V was pared by 5 bases and J by 0 bases, with 8 bases of the junction left unmatched. The CDR3 loop spans 16 amino acids. Germline loops: CDR1 SNHLY, CDR2 FYNNEI. CDR3 in DNA: TGTGCCAGCAGTTCCTCTAGCGGCTCTAGCACAGATACGCAGTATTTT. It codes for CASSSSSGSSTDTQYF.

This clone has just one count. The chain carries TRBV2 and TRBJ2-1; D ambiguous. The germline gives CDR1 SNHLY, CDR2 FYNNEI. The V and J ends lost 6 bases and 8 bases respectively, with 11 bases between them. There are 12 residues in the CDR3. CDR3 in amino acids: CASSDRRDEQFF. CDR3 DNA: TGTGCCAGCAGCGATCGCCGGGATGAGCAGTTCTTC.

The rearrangement uses TRBV25-1 and TRBJ1-2, with D perhaps TRBD1 (5 bases). This CDR3 is 13 amino acids long. The V and J ends lost 3 bases and 2 bases respectively, with 7 bases between them. Germline V gives CDR1 MGHDK, CDR2 SYGVNS. The CDR3 DNA follows: TGTGCCAGCAGTGACAGGGTGAACTATGGCTACACCTTC. Translation: CASSDRVNYGYTF.

V gene TRBV2 combines with J gene TRBJ1-3; D gene unclear. V was shortened by 6 bases and J by 8 bases, with 11 bases between the two germline ends. The germline CDR1 and CDR2 sequences are SNHLY and FYNNEI. CDR3 size: 12 residues. As DNA, the CDR3 is TGTGCCAGCAGCCCCTCGGGGTACACCATATATTTT. Protein: CASSPSGYTIYF.

This chain uses TRBV15 with TRBJ2-3; weak D call: TRBD2 (6 bases). Germline CDR1 is LNHNV and CDR2 is YYDKDF (reference sequence). The CDR3 totals 14 residues. Trimming shortened V by 1 base and J by 2 bases, and 7 bases separated the two germline ends. CDR3 residues: CATSRGDSTDTQYF. CDR3 DNA: TGTGCCACCAGCAGAGGGGACTCCACAGATACGCAGTATTTT. The whole variable domain, remainder taken from reference TRBV15 and TRBJ2-3, is DAMVIQNPRYQVTQFGKPVTLSCSQTLNHNVMYWYQQKSSQAPKLLFHYYDKDFNNEADTPDNFQSRRPNTSFCFLDIRSPGLGDTAMYLCATSRGDSTDTQYFGPGTRLTVL.

CDR3 DNA sequence: TGTGCCAGCAGTCAGACAGGGGACGGAGAGACCCAGTACTTC. Translating gives CASSQTGDGETQYF. This chain uses TRBV27 with TRBJ2-5; the match to TRBD1 covers 8 bases. The CDR3 sequence is 14 residues long. Germline V gene data show CDR1 as MNHEY and CDR2 as SMNVEV (reference sequence). Trimming took 5 bases from V and 4 from J; bases not matched to a gene: 6.

This chain uses TRBV5-1 with TRBJ2-7; tentatively, D is TRBD2 (6 bases). CDR3 length equals 14 residues. The germline gives CDR1 SGHRS, CDR2 YFSETQ. The V end lost 1 base, the J end lost 7 bases, and 15 bases lay between the germline ends. The CDR3: CASSLSPGVREQYF. The CDR3, as DNA: TGCGCCAGCAGCTTGTCCCCGGGAGTACGGGAGCAGTACTTC.

The J gene is TRBJ2-1, the V gene TRBV5-1; TRBD1 agrees at 7 bases. From germline, CDR1 is SGHRS and CDR2 YFSETQ. The V segment lost 3 bases and the J segment 7 bases; nucleotides outside the gene matches: 4. This CDR3 contains 13 residues. CDR3 in amino acids: CASSSQQGNEQFF. CDR3 sequence (DNA): TGCGCCAGCAGCTCTCAACAGGGGAATGAGCAGTTCTTC.

The V call is TRBV21-1, the J call TRBJ1-5; the table's D call TRBD1 went unverified against the DNA. TRBV21-1 is marked as a pseudogene. CDR3 length equals 13 residues. The CDR3 sequence: CASGTRINQPQHF. The DNA for the CDR3 is TGTGCCAGCGGGACAAGGATCAATCAGCCCCAGCATTTT.

The chain is built from TRBV3-1 (or the pseudogene TRBV3-2) and TRBJ1-3; D call uncertain. V was trimmed by 1 base and J by 0 bases, leaving 10 bases between them. Germline assignment: CDR1 LGHDT and CDR2 YNNKEL (reference sequence). CDR3 length equals 16 residues. CDR3 nucleotides: TGTGCCAGCAGCCAAGCGAGCAAAAGCTCTGGAAACACCATATATTTT. Its translation is CASSQASKSSGNTIYF.

The V and J genes are TRBV28 and TRBJ1-2, with a weak D call TRBD1 (6 bases). V was pared by 5 bases and J by 8 bases, with 21 bases between. The CDR3 runs to 15 residues. CDR1 MDHEN and CDR2 SYDVKM come from the germline V gene. The CDR3: CASSGPRGTQDGYTF. Written as DNA, the CDR3 is TGTGCCAGCAGTGGACCCAGGGGTACCCAGGACGGCTACACCTTC.

The chain links TRBV28 to TRBJ2-3, with D possibly being TRBD1 (5 bases). Trimming took 5 bases from V and 6 from J, leaving 9 bases between them. This CDR3 is 12 amino acids long. Germline V CDR1 and CDR2: MDHEN, SYDVKM. The CDR3 DNA reads as TGTGCCAGCAGTCGGACAATGGATACGCAGTATTTT. Protein: CASSRTMDTQYF.

The chain couples TRBV9 to TRBJ1-6; the D gene is possibly TRBD1 (5 bases). In germline, CDR1 is SGDLS, CDR2 YYNGEE. Trimming stripped 4 bases from V and 3 bases from J, with 14 bases between. The CDR3 consists of 16 residues. CDR3 in DNA: TGTGCCAGCAGCTCGAACTCGGGGGACTATAATTCACCCCTCCACTTT. It encodes CASSSNSGDYNSPLHF.

The chain recombines TRBV28 with TRBJ1-1, with D possibly matching TRBD1 (5 bases). This CDR3 comprises 16 residues. Per germline, CDR1 MDHEN and CDR2 SYDVKM. The germline V and J ends were trimmed by 4 bases and 4 bases, with 19 bases remaining between them. CDR3: CASSYPAGRGGTEAFF. The CDR3, as DNA: TGTGCCAGCAGTTACCCCGCGGGACGGGGGGGCACTGAAGCTTTCTTT.